This T cell receptor (beta chain) was found in a study of T-cell reconstitution after alpha-beta-depleted transplantation in children. The CDR3 is 14 amino acids. Germline CDR1 is DFQATT and CDR2 is SNEGSKA (reference sequence). This clonotype was recorded many times. A read error may account for a junction end that differs from germline. Unique molecular identifiers were incorporated during preparation of the TCRbeta library. TCRdb re-derived calls from the PCR reads in MiXCR, one entry per CDR3 protein. In the table there are 600,000 or so distinct CDR3 sequences, roughly 23% of which are singletons.

The receptor comes from a boy younger than two who had a stem cell transplant for acute myeloid leukemia, so the T cells may come from the graft donor. The material sequenced was PBMCs, mostly from graft donor cells, taken 360 days after TCRalphabeta/CD19-depleted stem cell transplant. The rearrangement joins TRBV20-1 to TRBJ2-1; TRBD1 might be the D (5 bases). This CDR3 is CSAIAGNGNNEKFF. DNA for the CDR3: TGCAGTGCTATTGCAGGGAATGGGAACAATGAGAAGTTCTTC.